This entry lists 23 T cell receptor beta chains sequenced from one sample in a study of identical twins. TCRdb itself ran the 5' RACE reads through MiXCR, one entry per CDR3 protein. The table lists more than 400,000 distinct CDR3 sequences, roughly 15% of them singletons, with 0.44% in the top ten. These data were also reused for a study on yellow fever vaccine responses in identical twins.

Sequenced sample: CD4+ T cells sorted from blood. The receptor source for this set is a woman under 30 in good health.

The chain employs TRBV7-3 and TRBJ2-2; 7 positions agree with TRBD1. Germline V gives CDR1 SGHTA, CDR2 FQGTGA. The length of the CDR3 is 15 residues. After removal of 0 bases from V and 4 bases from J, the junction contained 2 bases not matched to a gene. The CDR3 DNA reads TGTGCCAGCAGCTTAACGGCAGGGGGCACCGGGGAGCTGTTTTTT. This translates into CASSLTAGGTGELFF.

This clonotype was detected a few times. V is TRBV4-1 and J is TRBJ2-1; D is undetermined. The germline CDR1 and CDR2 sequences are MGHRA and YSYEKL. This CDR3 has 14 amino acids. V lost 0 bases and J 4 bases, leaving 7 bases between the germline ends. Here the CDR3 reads CASSQDARYNEQFF. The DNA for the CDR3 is TGCGCCAGCAGCCAAGATGCACGGTACAATGAGCAGTTCTTC.

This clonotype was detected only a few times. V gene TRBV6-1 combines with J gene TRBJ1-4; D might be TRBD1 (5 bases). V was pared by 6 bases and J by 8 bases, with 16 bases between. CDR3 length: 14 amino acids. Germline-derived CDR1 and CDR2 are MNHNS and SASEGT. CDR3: CASRRAGAGEKLFF. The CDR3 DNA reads TGTGCCAGCAGGCGGGCAGGAGCAGGGGAAAAACTGTTTTTT.

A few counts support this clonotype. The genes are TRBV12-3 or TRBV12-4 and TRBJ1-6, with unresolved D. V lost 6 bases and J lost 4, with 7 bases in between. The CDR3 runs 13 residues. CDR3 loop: CASRQEYNSPLHF. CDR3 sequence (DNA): TGTGCCAGCAGGCAGGAGTATAATTCACCCCTCCACTTT.

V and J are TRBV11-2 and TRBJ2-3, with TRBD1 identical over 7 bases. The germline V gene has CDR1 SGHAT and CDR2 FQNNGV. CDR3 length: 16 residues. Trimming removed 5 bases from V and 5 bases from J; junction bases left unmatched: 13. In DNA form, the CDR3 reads TGTGCCAGCAGCCCACCCAACAGGGGTTGGGGAGATACGCAGTATTTT. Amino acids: CASSPPNRGWGDTQYF.

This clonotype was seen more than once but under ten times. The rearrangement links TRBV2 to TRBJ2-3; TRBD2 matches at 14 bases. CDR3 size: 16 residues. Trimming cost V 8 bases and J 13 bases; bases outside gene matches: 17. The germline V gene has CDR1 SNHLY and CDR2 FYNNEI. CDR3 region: CASLGLAGAGEVKEYF. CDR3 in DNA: TGTGCCAGCCTGGGACTAGCGGGGGCCGGTGAAGTGAAGGAGTATTTT. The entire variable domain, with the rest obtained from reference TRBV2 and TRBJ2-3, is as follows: EPEVTQTPSHQVTQMGQEVILRCVPISNHLYFYWYRQILGQKVEFLVSFYNNEISEKSEIFDDQFSVERPDGSNFTLKIRSTKLEDSAMYFCASLGLAGAGEVKEYFGPGTRLTVL.

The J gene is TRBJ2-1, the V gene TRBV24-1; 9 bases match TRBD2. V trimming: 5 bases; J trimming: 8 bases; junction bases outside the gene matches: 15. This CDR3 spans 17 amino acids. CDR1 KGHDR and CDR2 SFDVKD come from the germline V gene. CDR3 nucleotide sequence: TGTGCCACCAGTGTAGCGTTGGGGCGGGAGGGCCGGGATGAGCAGTTCTTC. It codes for CATSVALGREGRDEQFF.

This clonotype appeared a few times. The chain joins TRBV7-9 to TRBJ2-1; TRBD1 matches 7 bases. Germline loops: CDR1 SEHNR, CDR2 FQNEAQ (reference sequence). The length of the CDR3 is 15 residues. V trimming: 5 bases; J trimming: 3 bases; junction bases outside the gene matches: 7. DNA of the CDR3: TGTGCCAGCAGCACCAGACAGGGAAGCTACAATGAGCAGTTCTTC. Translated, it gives CASSTRQGSYNEQFF.

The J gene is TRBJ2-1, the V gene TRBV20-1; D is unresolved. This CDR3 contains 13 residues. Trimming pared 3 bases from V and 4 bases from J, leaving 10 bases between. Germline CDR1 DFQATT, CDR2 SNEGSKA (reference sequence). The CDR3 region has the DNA TGCAGTGCTAGTTTGGCCAAATACAATGAGCAGTTCTTC. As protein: CSASLAKYNEQFF.

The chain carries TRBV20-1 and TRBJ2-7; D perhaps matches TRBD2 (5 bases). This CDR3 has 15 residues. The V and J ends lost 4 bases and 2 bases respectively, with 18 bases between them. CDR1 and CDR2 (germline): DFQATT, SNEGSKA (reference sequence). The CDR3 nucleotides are TGCAGTGCTACTTTTTCGGGAAGGAGGCCCTACGAGCAGTACTTC. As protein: CSATFSGRRPYEQYF.

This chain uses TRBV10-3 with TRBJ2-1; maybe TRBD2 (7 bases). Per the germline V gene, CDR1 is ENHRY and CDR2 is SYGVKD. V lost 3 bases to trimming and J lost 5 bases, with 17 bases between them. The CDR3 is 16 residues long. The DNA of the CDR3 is TGTGCCATCAGTGACCGAGGGGGGGCCTCAGACAATGAGCAGTTCTTC. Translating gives CAISDRGGASDNEQFF.

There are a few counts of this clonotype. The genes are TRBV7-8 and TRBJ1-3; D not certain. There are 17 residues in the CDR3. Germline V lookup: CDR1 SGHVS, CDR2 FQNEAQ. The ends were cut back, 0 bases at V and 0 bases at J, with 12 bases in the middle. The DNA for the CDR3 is TGTGCCAGCAGCTTAGCGTCGACGGCCGTCTCTGGAAACACCATATATTTT. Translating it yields CASSLASTAVSGNTIYF.

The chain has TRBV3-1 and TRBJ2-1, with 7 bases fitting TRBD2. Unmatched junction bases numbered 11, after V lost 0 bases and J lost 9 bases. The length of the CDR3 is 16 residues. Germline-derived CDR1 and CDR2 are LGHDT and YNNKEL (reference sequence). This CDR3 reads CASSQDFGTMVREQFF. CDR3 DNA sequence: TGTGCCAGCAGCCAAGATTTCGGGACTATGGTTCGTGAGCAGTTCTTC.

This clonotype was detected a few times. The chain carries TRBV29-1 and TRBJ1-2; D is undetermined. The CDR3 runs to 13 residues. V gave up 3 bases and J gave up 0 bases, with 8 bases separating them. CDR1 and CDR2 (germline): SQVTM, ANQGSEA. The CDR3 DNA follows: TGCAGCGTTGAGGCTCATGCTAACTATGGCTACACCTTC. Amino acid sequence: CSVEAHANYGYTF.

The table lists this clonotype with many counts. CDR3 sequence reads: CSASPWAKNTEAFF. The CDR3 coding sequence is TGCAGTGCTAGCCCCTGGGCTAAGAACACTGAAGCTTTCTTT. The chain joins TRBV20-1 to TRBJ1-1; no clear D gene. Germline V lookup: CDR1 DFQATT, CDR2 SNEGSKA (reference sequence). The CDR3 extends over 14 amino acids. Trimming cost V 3 bases and J 1 base, with 12 bases left between them.

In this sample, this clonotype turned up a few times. CDR3 bases: TGCGCCAGCAGCTTGGTCCGGAGGGAAGACATTCAGTACTTC. Its translation is CASSLVRREDIQYF. V usage is TRBV5-1 and J usage is TRBJ2-4; the D gene is possibly TRBD2 (6 bases). The length of the CDR3 is 14 residues. Germline V gene sequence: CDR1 SGHRS, CDR2 YFSETQ. V gave up 0 bases and J gave up 8 bases, with 12 bases separating them.

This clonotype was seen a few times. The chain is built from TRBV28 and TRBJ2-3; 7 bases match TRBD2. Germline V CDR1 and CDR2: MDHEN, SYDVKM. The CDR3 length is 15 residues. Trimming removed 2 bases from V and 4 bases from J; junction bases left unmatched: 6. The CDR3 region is CASSLRGRAPDTQYF. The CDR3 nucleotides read TGTGCCAGCAGTTTACGGGGGAGGGCCCCAGATACGCAGTATTTT. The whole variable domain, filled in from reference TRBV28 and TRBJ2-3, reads DVKVTQSSRYLVKRTGEKVFLECVQDMDHENMFWYRQDPGLGLRLIYFSYDVKMKEKGDIPEGYSVSREKKERFSLILESASTNQTSMYLCASSLRGRAPDTQYFGPGTRLTVL.

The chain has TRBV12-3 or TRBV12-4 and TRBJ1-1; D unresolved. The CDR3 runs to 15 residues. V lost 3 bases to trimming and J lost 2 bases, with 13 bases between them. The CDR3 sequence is CASSFMGRSNTEAFF. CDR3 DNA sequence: TGTGCCAGCAGTTTCATGGGCAGGAGTAACACTGAAGCTTTCTTT.

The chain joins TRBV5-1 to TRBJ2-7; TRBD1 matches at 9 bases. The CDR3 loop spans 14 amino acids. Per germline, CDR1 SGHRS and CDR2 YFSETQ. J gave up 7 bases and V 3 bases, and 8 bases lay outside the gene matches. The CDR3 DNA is TGCGCCAGCAGCTCAGGGACAGGGTCCTTTGAGCAGTACGTC. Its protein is CASSSGTGSFEQYV.

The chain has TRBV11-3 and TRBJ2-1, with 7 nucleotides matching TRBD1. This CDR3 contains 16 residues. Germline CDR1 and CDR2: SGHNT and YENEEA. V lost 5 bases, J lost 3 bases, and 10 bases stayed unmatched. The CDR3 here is CASSRETGNLYNEQFF. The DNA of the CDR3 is TGTGCCAGCAGCCGAGAGACAGGGAATCTCTACAATGAGCAGTTCTTC.

The DNA of the CDR3 is TGCAGCGTGGGGTCAGGAGAGACCCAGTACTTC. This translates into CSVGSGETQYF. The chain uses TRBV29-1 and TRBJ2-5; D gene uncertain. V lost 6 bases and J lost 4, with 9 bases in between. The CDR3 covers 11 residues. The V gene's germline CDR1 is SQVTM and CDR2 ANQGSEA.

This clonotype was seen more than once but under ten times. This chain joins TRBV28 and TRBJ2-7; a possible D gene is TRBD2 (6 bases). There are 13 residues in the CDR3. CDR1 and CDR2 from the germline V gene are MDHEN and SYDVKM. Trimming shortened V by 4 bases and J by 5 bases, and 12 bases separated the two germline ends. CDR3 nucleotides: TGTGCCAGCAGTTCCGGGAGTGTGAACGAGCAGTACTTC. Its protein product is CASSSGSVNEQYF.

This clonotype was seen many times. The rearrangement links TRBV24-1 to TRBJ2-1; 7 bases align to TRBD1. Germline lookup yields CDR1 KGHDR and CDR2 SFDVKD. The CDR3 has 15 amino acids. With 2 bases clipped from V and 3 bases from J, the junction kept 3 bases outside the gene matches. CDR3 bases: TGTGCCACCAGTGATTCCGGGACAGACTACAATGAGCAGTTCTTC. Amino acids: CATSDSGTDYNEQFF.